These T cell receptor beta chains were read from a single sample in a study of T cells in Graves' hyperthyroidism and ophthalmopathy. A single record per CDR3 protein comes from TCRdb applying MiXCR to the multiplex PCR reads. The table shows more than 550,000 distinct CDR3 sequences, with around 15% occurring only once. The sequencing sample was made of blood. The receptors were sampled from a man aged 50-59 years with Graves' hyperthyroidism. Each CDR3 is given with its conserved first and last residue. A D gene is named only where the DNA matches it firmly. Size is omitted from some rows. Given values are once, few, many or a class for expanded clones.

TGTGCCAGCAGTTTTATAGGGGGCGATCAGCCCCAGCATTTT CASSFIGGDQPQHF TRBD1 NA TRBJ1-5 TRBV28
TGTGCCGTCTCCGGGACTTCAGCTTTCTTT CAVSGTSAFF NA NA TRBJ1-1 TRBV19
TGTGCCTGGAGCCTCCCCGGGGGGTCCCCAGGGACCCAGTACTTC CAWSLPGGSPGTQYF TRBD2 NA TRBJ2-5 TRBV30
TGCAGCGTCGTACAGGGTCCGAACTCACCCCTCCACTTT CSVVQGPNSPLHF NA NA TRBJ1-6 TRBV29-1
TGTGCCAGCAAATCGGACCACTACGAGCAGTACTTC CASKSDHYEQYF NA many TRBJ2-7 TRBV2
TGTGCCAGCAGTTTATCATCGGGACTCACATTCAGTGAGCAGTTCTTC CASSLSSGLTFSEQFF NA many TRBJ2-1 TRBV27
TGCAGTGCTAGAGATAGGACCGCCGTACCTTCACCCCTCCACTTT CSARDRTAVPSPLHF NA many TRBJ1-6 TRBV20-1
TGTGCCAGCAGTTTTTGGACTAGCGGGAGCGAGCAGTACTTC CASSFWTSGSEQYF TRBD2 NA TRBJ2-7 TRBV27
TGTGCCAGCAGCCTCCCAGATGAGCAGTTCTTC CASSLPDEQFF NA many TRBJ2-1 TRBV11-2
TGTGCCAGCAGCTTAGGGGGTTTGGATGAGCAGTTCTTC CASSLGGLDEQFF NA few TRBJ2-1 TRBV7-8
TGTGCCAGCAGTTATCAGGTCGGCACCGGGGAGCTGTTTTTT CASSYQVGTGELFF NA NA TRBJ2-2 TRBV6-5
TGTGCCAGCAGTTTAAGGACTAGCAGTGGGAATGAGCAGTTCTTC CASSLRTSSGNEQFF TRBD2 NA TRBJ2-1 TRBV28
TGTGCCATCAGAGACAGGTCCTTGAACACTGAAGCTTTCTTT CAIRDRSLNTEAFF NA many TRBJ1-1 TRBV10-3
TGTGCCACCAGTGACCCCACGGACGGAAACACCGGGGAGCTGTTTTTT CATSDPTDGNTGELFF NA NA TRBJ2-2 TRBV24-1
TGTGCCAGCAGTTCAAGCGGGAGAGCCCGGGTTTGGACAGATACGCAGTATTTT CASSSSGRARVWTDTQYF TRBD2 NA TRBJ2-3 TRBV12-3/TRBV12-4
TGTGCCAGTAGTATCGGCGGGAGTAGCAACGAGCAGTACTTC CASSIGGSSNEQYF TRBD2 few TRBJ2-7 TRBV19
TGTGCCAGCAGCGTAGACCCCGGACTAGCGGGGACCTACGAGCAGTACTTC CASSVDPGLAGTYEQYF TRBD2 many TRBJ2-7 TRBV9
TGCGCCAGCAGTGACCGCCGGACTTCTGGGGCCAACGTCCTGACTTTC CASSDRRTSGANVLTF NA few TRBJ2-6 TRBV10-2
TGTGCCAGCAGCCAAGGTTCACTGACCCAAGAGACCCAGTACTTC CASSQGSLTQETQYF NA few TRBJ2-5 TRBV3-1
TGTGCCAGCAGCGAGACGGTGACTAGCGGAAGCACAGATACGCAGTATTTT CASSETVTSGSTDTQYF TRBD2 few TRBJ2-3 TRBV9
TGTGCCAGCAGCTCAGTAGCGGGTTCCGAGACCCAGTACTTC CASSSVAGSETQYF TRBD2 many TRBJ2-5 TRBV7-9
TGCGCCAGCAGTGCGGGGACTAGCGGGAGGGGAAGCTCCTACAATGAGCAGTTCTTC CASSAGTSGRGSSYNEQFF TRBD2 many TRBJ2-1 TRBV10-2
TGTGCCAGCAGCTTGGAGGGGGGTTTGACTGAGTACAATGAGCAGTTCTTC CASSLEGGLTEYNEQFF NA NA TRBJ2-1 TRBV11-2
TGCGCCAGCAACCTGGGAAGCGGGAGACAAGAGACCCAGTACTTC CASNLGSGRQETQYF TRBD2 many TRBJ2-5 TRBV10-2
TGTGCCAGCAGCCAAGATCGGTATCAGCCCCAGCATTTT CASSQDRYQPQHF NA NA TRBJ1-5 TRBV3-1
TGCAGCGTTGAAGATCTAGCCTACAATGAGCAGTTCTTC CSVEDLAYNEQFF NA many TRBJ2-1 TRBV29-1
TGTGCCAGTAGTGGGGGACACAATTACTACAATGAGCAGTTCTTC CASSGGHNYYNEQFF NA NA TRBJ2-1 TRBV19
TGTGCCAGCAGCCCGCTAAGGGCGGGGGGCTCCAGGGAGACCCAGTACTTC CASSPLRAGGSRETQYF TRBD2 many TRBJ2-5 TRBV7-9
TGTGCCACCAGCTTAGAAGAGGCGAGGACAAGGCAGTTCTTC CATSLEEARTRQFF NA many TRBJ2-1 TRBV15
TGTGCCAGCAGCGGACTTACGGTGGGGCTCTCCTACAATGAGCAGTTCTTC CASSGLTVGLSYNEQFF NA NA TRBJ2-1 TRBV9
TGTGCCAGCAGTTTATGCGTAGCGGGAGATAATGAGCAGTCCTTC CASSLCVAGDNEQSF TRBD2 NA TRBJ2-1 TRBV27
TGCAGTGCTAGCTCGTCGGCGGGAGCGGATACGCAGTATTTT CSASSSAGADTQYF TRBD2 NA TRBJ2-3 TRBV20-1
TGTGCCAGCAGCCAACGGACGGCCACCTACGAGCAGTACTTC CASSQRTATYEQYF NA few TRBJ2-7 TRBV14
TGTGCCAGCAGCCAATCCAGGACAGGGGTAGGAAACACCATATATTTT CASSQSRTGVGNTIYF TRBD1 NA TRBJ1-3 TRBV3-1
TGTGCCAGCAGTTTCCCAGGACAGGTCTTGCAGCAGTACTTC CASSFPGQVLQQYF TRBD1 few TRBJ2-7 TRBV28
TGTGCCAGCAGCATCTACCAGGGTTACGAGCAGTACTTC CASSIYQGYEQYF NA many TRBJ2-7 TRBV11-2
TGTGCCAGCAGCACCCAGCCGGGGTCTGATCAGCCCCAGCATTTT CASSTQPGSDQPQHF NA once TRBJ1-5 TRBV5-6
TGTGCCAGCAGCCAAGAGGCTAGCAGGGGACCAAATACGCAGTATTTT CASSQEASRGPNTQYF NA NA TRBJ2-3 TRBV4-2
TGTGCCAGCTCGAGTCGGACTGAAGCTTTCTTT CASSSRTEAFF NA many TRBJ1-1 TRBV6-1
TGTGCCAGCAGCGTAGGAGGGACATTGGATTCACCCCTCCACTTT CASSVGGTLDSPLHF NA few TRBJ1-6 TRBV9
TGTGCCTGGAGTTTGAGCGGGGGCTCCTACGAGCAGTACTTC CAWSLSGGSYEQYF TRBD2 many TRBJ2-7 TRBV30
TGTGCCAGCAGCCGCGGGTCCCGAGTAAACTATGGCTACACCTTC CASSRGSRVNYGYTF NA many TRBJ1-2 TRBV7-8
TGTGCCAGCAGTCCCGGGACATTCAACTCTGGAAACACCATATATTTT CASSPGTFNSGNTIYF NA many TRBJ1-3 TRBV6-1
TGCAGTGCTAGTTCCAGGGAGTTCTATGGCTACACCTTC CSASSREFYGYTF NA NA TRBJ1-2 TRBV20-1
TGTGCCAGCAGCTTAGATCCGGGACTAGCGGGAGTTCACAATGAGCAGTTCTTC CASSLDPGLAGVHNEQFF TRBD2 few TRBJ2-1 TRBV11-2
TGCGCCAGCAGCCAACCAAGGACGACAGGGGGCAATCAGCCCCAGCATTTT CASSQPRTTGGNQPQHF TRBD1 few TRBJ1-5 TRBV4-1
TGCGCCAGCAACATCGAACGGGTTGGTAGCTTTAACACCGGGGAGCTGTTTTTT CASNIERVGSFNTGELFF NA few TRBJ2-2 TRBV5-1
TGCAGTGGACGACAGGGGCGGCGGACAAGCAATCAGCCCCAGCATTTT CSGRQGRRTSNQPQHF TRBD1 many TRBJ1-5 TRBV20-1
TGTGCCAGCAGCTTTATCCAAGAGACCCAGTACTTC CASSFIQETQYF NA many TRBJ2-5 TRBV7-9
TGCAGCGTTGAAGTCCCCAGCGGGAGAGGCTACGAGCAGTACTTC CSVEVPSGRGYEQYF TRBD2 few TRBJ2-7 TRBV29-1
TGTGCCAGCAGTTACAGCGGGGGCGTAGAGCAGTTCTTC CASSYSGGVEQFF TRBD2 many TRBJ2-1 TRBV6-1
TGTGCCAGCAGTGAGGCCTGGGGGGCTGCCTACAATGAGCAGTTCTTC CASSEAWGAAYNEQFF NA many TRBJ2-1 TRBV2
TGTGCCAGCAGCCGCTTTAGATCGGACTTAAACAATGAGCAGTTCTTC CASSRFRSDLNNEQFF NA NA TRBJ2-1 TRBV7-9
TGTGCCAGCAGCCAAGGTTTCGGGAGCTCCTACGAGCAGTACTTC CASSQGFGSSYEQYF NA few TRBJ2-7 TRBV3-1
TGCAGTGCTAGACCCGGGACTAGCGGTCGAAATGAGCAGTTCTTC CSARPGTSGRNEQFF TRBD2 NA TRBJ2-1 TRBV20-1